This T cell receptor beta chain originates from a study of blood T cells in healthy people across ages. As for this clonotype: Antigen: not known.

It was with a sample-barcoded 5' primer and a J-beta primer mix that a second PCR of about 6 to 11 cycles was run. TCRdb independently ran MiXCR on the 5' RACE reads; one entry per CDR3 protein. The table records 1.5 million to 2 million distinct CDR3 sequences, approximately 40% of them present only once. Caucasian, healthy and from Russia, the donors were aged between about 6 and 90. Germline lookup yields CDR1 SGHAT and CDR2 FQDESV (reference sequence). CDR3 length equals 21 residues. V lost 2 bases and J lost 0; bases outside the gene matches: 17. Study results and caveats: Both naive CD4+ cell counts and diversity were greater in long-lived donors than in aged donors.

Sequencing was done on a sample of blood. The TCR comes from a human donor in good health. V gene TRBV11-1 combines with J gene TRBJ2-2; TRBD2 agrees at 8 bases. The CDR3 loop reads CASSLYQRGLVRVTNTGELFF. CDR3 DNA sequence: TGTGCCAGCAGCTTATACCAGCGGGGGCTGGTGAGAGTTACGAACACCGGGGAGCTGTTTTTT.